This is a list of T cell receptor beta chains from one sample in a study of T cell repertoires in cytomegalovirus infection. TCRdb independently ran MiXCR on the reads; one entry per CDR3 protein. The data contain 230,000 or so distinct CDR3 sequences, over 15% of them seen just once; the ten biggest clones take up roughly 45%. The sample comprised CD8+ T cells from PBMCs. The receptors come from a human donor in good health (CMV status not recorded). Some clones in this sample may be carry-over from other donors' samples. Each CDR3 is given with its conserved first and last residue. D genes are given only for firm matches. Part of the rows lack a size; the others show once, few, many or a class for expanded clones.

v_gene	abundance	j_gene	d_gene	CDR3nt	CDR3aa
TRBV29-1	few	TRBJ2-7	-	TGCAGCGTTGAGGGGGTCGGGGGGCATTCAGTTGGACCCAACGAGCAGTACTTC	CSVEGVGGHSVGPNEQYF
TRBV28	few	TRBJ2-4	TRBD1	TGTGCCAGCAGCGCCAACAGGGGTACCAAAAACATTCAGTACTTC	CASSANRGTKNIQYF
TRBV6-2/TRBV6-3	many	TRBJ2-7	TRBD1	TGTGCCAGCAGTTACCTTCGACAGGGTGGAACCTACGAGCAGTACTTC	CASSYLRQGGTYEQYF
TRBV2	-	TRBJ2-2	-	TGTGCCAGCAGTGAAGGGGCCTGGGCGAACACCGGGGAGCTGTTTTTT	CASSEGAWANTGELFF
TRBV7-9	once	TRBJ2-2	-	TGTGCCAGCAGCTTAGAACAGTTCGAGGAGCTGTTTTTT	CASSLEQFEELFF
TRBV20-1	-	TRBJ1-2	-	TGCAGTGCTAGAGATTATCGGGGGCGCATTGACTATGGCTACACCTTC	CSARDYRGRIDYGYTF
TRBV10-3	-	TRBJ1-2	-	TGTGCCATCAGTGAGGCCGGACTAAACGGGGCCTCCCCGGGATATGGCTACACCTTC	CAISEAGLNGASPGYGYTF
TRBV6-2/TRBV6-3	many	TRBJ1-1	-	TGTGCCAGCAGCCCCCTGGGGGGGGCGAACACTGAAGCTTTCTTT	CASSPLGGANTEAFF
TRBV7-8	many	TRBJ2-7	-	TGTGCCAGCAGCTTTAGTCCGGTAGAGACAGAGCGCGACGAGCAGTACTTC	CASSFSPVETERDEQYF
TRBV6-5	many	TRBJ1-2	TRBD1	TGTGCCAGCAGTTACCAAGTACAGGGGTACTATGGCTACACCTTC	CASSYQVQGYYGYTF
TRBV7-8	few	TRBJ2-1	TRBD2	TGTGCCAGCAGCTCGACTAGCGGGGGGCTGAATGAGCAGTTCTTC	CASSSTSGGLNEQFF
TRBV7-9	few	TRBJ1-2	-	TGTGCCAGCAGCGAGGCTAACAGGGAGTATGGCTACACCTTC	CASSEANREYGYTF
TRBV7-2	many	TRBJ1-2	-	TGTGCCAGCAGCTTAGCCGGCGCCTATTCAACGGGGGGCTACACCTTC	CASSLAGAYSTGGYTF
TRBV12-3/TRBV12-4	few	TRBJ1-2	TRBD1	TGTGCCAGCAGTCTTTCCGGGACAGGGGCCTATGGCTACACCTTC	CASSLSGTGAYGYTF
TRBV6-1	-	TRBJ2-4	TRBD2	TGTGCCAGCAGAAGCGGGGGGAGAGCCAAAAACATTCAGTACTTC	CASRSGGRAKNIQYF
TRBV19	-	TRBJ2-2	-	TGTGCCAGTAGTATGTGGCAGGGAAACACCGGGGAGCTGTTTTTT	CASSMWQGNTGELFF
TRBV6-2/TRBV6-3	-	TRBJ2-7	-	TGTGCCAGCAGTTACCACAATTCCTACGAGCAGTACTTC	CASSYHNSYEQYF
TRBV7-2	many	TRBJ2-2	TRBD2	TGTGCCAGCAGCACAATAGCGGGGGCTTTCGCCGGGGAGCTGTTTTTT	CASSTIAGAFAGELFF
TRBV5-1	few	TRBJ2-5	TRBD1	TGCGCCAGCAGCTTCGGGGACAGTGGGTTGGAGACCCAGTACTTC	CASSFGDSGLETQYF
TRBV28	-	TRBJ1-1	-	TGTGCCAGCAGTTTTTTTCTCGGGGGCCCTGAAGCTTTCTTT	CASSFFLGGPEAFF
TRBV7-9	many	TRBJ1-1	-	TGTGCCAGCAGCCAGGGGAACACTGAAGCTTTCTTT	CASSQGNTEAFF
TRBV2	few	TRBJ2-5	-	TGTGCCAGCACTCCAATCCGGGGGCACCGGGAGACCCAGTACTTC	CASTPIRGHRETQYF
TRBV7-6	many	TRBJ2-3	-	TGTGCCAGCAGCTTCGCCGCAGGGTCAACAGATACGCAGTATTTT	CASSFAAGSTDTQYF
TRBV6-1	-	TRBJ2-3	TRBD2	TGTGCCAGCAGCACCACCCGACTAGCAAATACGCAGTATTTT	CASSTTRLANTQYF
TRBV4-1	few	TRBJ2-7	-	TGCGCCAGCAGCCAAGATGGGGGTATGGGGTACGAGCAGTACTTC	CASSQDGGMGYEQYF
TRBV7-9	-	TRBJ1-1	TRBD1	TGTGCCAGCAGCCCAGGCCCGGGACAGGGGGCTTTTCCTCTATTGAACACTGAAGCTTTCTTT	CASSPGPGQGAFPLLNTEAFF
TRBV6-2/TRBV6-3	-	TRBJ2-4	-	TGTGCCAGCAGTTACAGTCCCACCAAAAACATTCAGTACTTC	CASSYSPTKNIQYF
TRBV2	many	TRBJ2-5	-	TGTGCCAGCATTGGAAGACAAGAGACCCAGTACTTC	CASIGRQETQYF